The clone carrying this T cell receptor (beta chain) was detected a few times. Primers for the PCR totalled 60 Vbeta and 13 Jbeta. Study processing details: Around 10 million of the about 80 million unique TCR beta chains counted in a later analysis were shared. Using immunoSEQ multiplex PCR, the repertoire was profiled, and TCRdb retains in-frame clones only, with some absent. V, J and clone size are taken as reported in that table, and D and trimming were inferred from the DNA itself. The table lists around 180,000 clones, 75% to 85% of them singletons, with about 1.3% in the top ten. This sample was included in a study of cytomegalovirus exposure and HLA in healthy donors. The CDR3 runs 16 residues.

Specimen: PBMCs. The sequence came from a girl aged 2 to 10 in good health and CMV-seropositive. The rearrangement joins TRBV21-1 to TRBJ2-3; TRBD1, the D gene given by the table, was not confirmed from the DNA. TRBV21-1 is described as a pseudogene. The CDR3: CASSKEKDRGTDTQYF. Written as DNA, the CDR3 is TGTGCCAGCAGCAAAGAAAAGGACAGGGGGACAGATACGCAGTATTTT.